Each of the 9 T cell receptor beta chains below was sequenced from the same sample in a study of T cells after yellow fever vaccination (dated by TCRdb to about 2019). Library prep was done by 5' RACE. Sequenced on an Illumina HiSeq 2500. The public reads were reanalyzed by TCRdb: fastp trimming at Q25, MiXCR alignment, in-frame beta chains only. Records with the same CDR3 protein are collapsed into one entry carrying the most frequent genes and DNA. The sample data list 550,000 or so distinct CDR3 sequences, and about 19% of these were observed just once. The ten most abundant clones make up around an eighth of the sample. Interpreted using the paper, the treatment or condition label stands for: live attenuated yellow fever vaccine strain. Specimen: PBMCs, collected 15 days after the yellow fever booster vaccination. The receptors shown here come from a man under 40 who received the YFV17D yellow fever vaccine.

The chain combines TRBV7-2 with TRBJ2-3; D gene unclear. Trimming cost V 4 bases and J 6 bases, with 20 bases left between them. The length of the CDR3 is 16 residues. The V gene's germline CDR1 is SGHTA and CDR2 FQGNSA. The CDR3 DNA is TGTGCCAGCAGCTCCCTTTATGCTCCACTGGGGGATACGCAGTATTTT. It specifies CASSSLYAPLGDTQYF. The variable domain in full, completed from reference TRBV7-2 and TRBJ2-3, reads GAGVSQSPSNKVTEKGKDVELRCDPISGHTALYWYRQSLGQGLEFLIYFQGNSAPDKSGLPSDRFSAERTGGSVSTLTIQRTQQEDSAVYLCASSSLYAPLGDTQYFGPGTRLTVL.

In this sample, this clonotype turned up a few times. The chain recombines TRBV20-1 with TRBJ1-1; 8 bases agree with TRBD1. Germline loops: CDR1 DFQATT, CDR2 SNEGSKA (reference sequence). The CDR3 is 14 amino acids. The trim removed 4 bases at V and 2 bases at J, leaving 6 bases unmatched. CDR3 sequence: CSAIPGQENTEAFF. The CDR3 DNA is TGCAGTGCTATACCGGGACAGGAAAACACTGAAGCTTTCTTT.

This clonotype was seen more than once but under ten times. V is TRBV7-9 and J is TRBJ2-5; no definite D call. CDR1 is SEHNR and CDR2 is FQNEAQ in the germline V gene (reference sequence). This CDR3 has 12 amino acids. Between the trimmed V and J ends, which lost 4 bases and 5 bases, there was a span of 8 bases. The CDR3 DNA reads TGTGCCAGCAGCTATGCGACCGAGACCCAGTACTTC. It codes for CASSYATETQYF.

This clonotype was seen a few times. The V and J genes are TRBV7-9 and TRBJ2-2; D unclear. Per the germline V gene, CDR1 is SEHNR and CDR2 is FQNEAQ (reference sequence). The V and J ends lost 5 bases and 7 bases respectively, with 8 bases between them. The CDR3 has 12 amino acids. The CDR3 DNA follows: TGTGCCAGCAGCGCAGGATACGGGGAGCTGTTTTTT. Residues: CASSAGYGELFF.

This clonotype was observed a handful of times. J is TRBJ2-2 and V is TRBV29-1, with 7 positions matching TRBD1. With V trimmed by 6 bases and J by 0 bases, 7 bases remained unmatched. The CDR3 sequence is 15 residues long. CDR1 SQVTM and CDR2 ANQGSEA come from the germline V gene. This CDR3 is CSVELGQSNTGELFF. The CDR3 DNA reads as TGCAGCGTGGAGTTGGGACAGTCGAACACCGGGGAGCTGTTTTTT.

The CDR3 DNA reads TGTGCCAGCAGCTCCCAAGGGGGAGTCGGAAATGAGCAGTTCTTC. Encoded protein: CASSSQGGVGNEQFF. The V and J genes are TRBV7-2 and TRBJ2-1; maybe TRBD1 (6 bases). Germline V gene data show CDR1 as SGHTA and CDR2 as FQGNSA. CDR3 length: 15 amino acids. Trimming shortened V by 4 bases and J by 7 bases, and 17 bases separated the two germline ends. Full variable domain (remainder filled in from reference TRBV7-2 and TRBJ2-1): GAGVSQSPSNKVTEKGKDVELRCDPISGHTALYWYRQSLGQGLEFLIYFQGNSAPDKSGLPSDRFSAERTGGSVSTLTIQRTQQEDSAVYLCASSSQGGVGNEQFFGPGTRLTVL.

This clonotype was observed a handful of times. The chain joins TRBV29-1 to TRBJ2-5; 9 nucleotides line up with TRBD2. J lost 5 bases, V lost 6 bases, and 7 bases had no gene match. This CDR3 comprises 13 residues. Per the germline V gene, CDR1 is SQVTM and CDR2 is ANQGSEA. The DNA for the CDR3 is TGCAGCGTCGTACGGACTAGCGTCGAGACCCAGTACTTC. As protein: CSVVRTSVETQYF.

CDR3 nucleotide sequence: TGTGCCATCAGTGGTGGGGACCTCAATGGTGATGAGCAGTTCTTC. Residues: CAISGGDLNGDEQFF. The chain carries TRBV10-3 and TRBJ2-1, with D tentatively TRBD1 or TRBD2 (5 bases each). Germline V gives CDR1 ENHRY, CDR2 SYGVKD. The CDR3 length is 15 residues. V gave up 4 bases and J gave up 8 bases, with 18 bases separating them.

This CDR3 reads CASRIRDRGDTQYF. CDR3 DNA: TGTGCCAGCAGGATCCGGGACAGAGGGGATACGCAGTATTTT. The chain is built from TRBV28 and TRBJ2-3; TRBD1 aligns across 7 bases. V gave up 6 bases and J gave up 6 bases; unmatched junction bases: 9. Looked up from germline, CDR1 is MDHEN and CDR2 is SYDVKM. This CDR3 is built from 14 residues. Full variable domain (missing parts from reference TRBV28 and TRBJ2-3): DVKVTQSSRYLVKRTGEKVFLECVQDMDHENMFWYRQDPGLGLRLIYFSYDVKMKEKGDIPEGYSVSREKKERFSLILESASTNQTSMYLCASRIRDRGDTQYFGPGTRLTVL.